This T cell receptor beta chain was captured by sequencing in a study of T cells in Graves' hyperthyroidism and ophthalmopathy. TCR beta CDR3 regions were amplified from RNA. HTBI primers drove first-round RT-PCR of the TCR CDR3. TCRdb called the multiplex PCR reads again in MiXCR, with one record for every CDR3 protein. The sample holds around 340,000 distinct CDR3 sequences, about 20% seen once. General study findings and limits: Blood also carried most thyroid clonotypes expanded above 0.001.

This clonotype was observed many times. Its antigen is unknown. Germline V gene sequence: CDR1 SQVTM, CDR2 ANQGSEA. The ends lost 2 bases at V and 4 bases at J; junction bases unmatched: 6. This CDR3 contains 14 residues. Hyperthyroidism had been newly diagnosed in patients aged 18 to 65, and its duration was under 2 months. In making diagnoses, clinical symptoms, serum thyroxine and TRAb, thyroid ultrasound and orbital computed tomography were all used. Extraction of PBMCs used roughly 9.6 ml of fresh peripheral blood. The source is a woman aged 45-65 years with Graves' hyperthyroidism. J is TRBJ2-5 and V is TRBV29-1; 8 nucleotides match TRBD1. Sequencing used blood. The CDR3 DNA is TGCAGCGTTGAAACCGGGACAGGCGGAGAGACCCAGTACTTC. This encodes CSVETGTGGETQYF.